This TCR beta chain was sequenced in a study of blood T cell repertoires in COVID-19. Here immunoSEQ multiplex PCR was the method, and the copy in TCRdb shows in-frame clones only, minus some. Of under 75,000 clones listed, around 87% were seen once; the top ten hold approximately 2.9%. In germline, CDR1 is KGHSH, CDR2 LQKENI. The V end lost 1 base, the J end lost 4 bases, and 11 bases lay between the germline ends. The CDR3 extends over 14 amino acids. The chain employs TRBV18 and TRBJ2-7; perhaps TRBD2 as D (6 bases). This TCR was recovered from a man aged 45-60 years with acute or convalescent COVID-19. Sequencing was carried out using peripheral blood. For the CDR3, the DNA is TGTGCCAGCTCACCACGCGGGGTGTCGTACGAGCAGTACTTC. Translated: CASSPRGVSYEQYF.